This T cell receptor (beta chain) originates from a study of blood T cells in healthy people across ages. Study results and caveats: Those diversity estimates obtained from one million T cells were thought to be underestimates.

It was with a sample-barcoded 5' primer and a J-beta primer mix that a second PCR of roughly 6 to 12 cycles was run. Every single cDNA molecule received a tag from a template-switch adaptor with 12 random nucleotides. Using its own MiXCR run on the 5' RACE reads, TCRdb lists one record per CDR3 protein. The sample lists 1.5 million to 2 million distinct CDR3 sequences; roughly 50% were seen once. This clonotype was counted only a few times. Its antigen is not identified. Samples each had at least 6 micrograms of total RNA extracted. CDR3 length equals 16 residues. V was clipped by 2 bases and J by 0 bases; unmatched bases: 3. CDR1 is SGDLS, CDR2 YYNGEE, per germline.

The source material was blood. This chain uses TRBV9 with TRBJ2-7, with 12 bases aligning to TRBD2. This TCR was sampled from a woman aged 40 to 49 in good health. Here the CDR3 reads CASSVASGGASYEQYF. CDR3 DNA: TGTGCCAGCAGCGTGGCTAGCGGGGGGGCCTCCTACGAGCAGTACTTC.